This entry is about one T cell receptor (beta chain). These data are taken from a study of brain T cells in children with intractable seizures. Time point indicated: blood from clinic visit 5 months post-surgery; TSC patient then seizure free. Here immunoSEQ multiplex PCR was the method, and the copy in TCRdb shows in-frame clones only, minus some. The sample yields under 400,000 clones, over 90% seen once. This sequence was found in a boy under three years old with tuberous sclerosis and intractable seizures. The sequenced sample was peripheral blood, obtained roughly 5 months after surgery.

The CDR3 coding sequence is TGTGCCTGGAGTCGAGGGGGACAGGGAGCCTACGAGCAGTACTTC. Residues: CAWSRGGQGAYEQYF. The chain links TRBV30 to TRBJ2-7; 9 bases line up with TRBD1. V lost 2 bases and J lost 2; bases outside the gene matches: 7. CDR1 and CDR2 (germline): GTSNPN, SVGIG (reference sequence). The CDR3 extends over 15 amino acids.